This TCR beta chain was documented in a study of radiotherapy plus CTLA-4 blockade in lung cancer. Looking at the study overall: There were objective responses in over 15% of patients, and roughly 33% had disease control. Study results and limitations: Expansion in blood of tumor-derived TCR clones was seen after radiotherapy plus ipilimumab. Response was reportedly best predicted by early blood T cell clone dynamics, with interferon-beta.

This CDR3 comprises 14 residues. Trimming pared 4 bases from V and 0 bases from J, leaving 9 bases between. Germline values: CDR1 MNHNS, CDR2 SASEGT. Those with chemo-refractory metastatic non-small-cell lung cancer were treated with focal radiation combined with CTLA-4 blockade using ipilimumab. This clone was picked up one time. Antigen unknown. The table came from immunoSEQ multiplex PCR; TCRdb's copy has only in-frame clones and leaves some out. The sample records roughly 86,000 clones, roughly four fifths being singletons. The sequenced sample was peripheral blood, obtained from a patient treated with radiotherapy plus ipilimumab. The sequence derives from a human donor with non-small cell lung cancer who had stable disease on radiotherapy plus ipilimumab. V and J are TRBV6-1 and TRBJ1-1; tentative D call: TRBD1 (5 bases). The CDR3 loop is CASSGGLMNTEAFF. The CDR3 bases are TGTGCCAGCAGTGGGGGCCTAATGAACACTGAAGCTTTCTTT.